Shown below are 17 T cell receptor beta chains from a single sample sequenced in a study of blood T cell repertoires in COVID-19. Profiling relied on immunoSEQ multiplex PCR, and the TCRdb table lists in-frame clones only, not all of them. This table holds about 190,000 clones, approximately 88% found once. The sample comprised PBMCs or T cells enriched from blood (not recorded which). The source is a woman aged 30 to 39 who had recovered from COVID-19.

This chain uses TRBV24-1 with TRBJ1-2; 8 bases match TRBD1. Germline lookup yields CDR1 KGHDR and CDR2 SFDVKD. This CDR3 comprises 15 residues. With 3 bases clipped from V and 8 bases from J, the junction kept 10 bases outside the gene matches. The CDR3 DNA sequence: TGTGCCACCAGTGATACTACGGACAGGGTTGACGGCTACACCTTC. Translated, it gives CATSDTTDRVDGYTF.

CDR3 amino acids: CASSLASEGYEQYF. The CDR3 coding sequence is TGCGCCAGCAGCTTGGCCTCGGAGGGGTACGAGCAGTACTTC. V and J are TRBV5-1 and TRBJ2-7; D is possibly TRBD2 (6 bases). Germline values: CDR1 SGHRS, CDR2 YFSETQ. V was trimmed by 0 bases and J by 4 bases, leaving 11 bases between them. CDR3 size: 14 residues. Full variable domain (rest looked up from reference TRBV5-1 and TRBJ2-7): KAGVTQTPRYLIKTRGQQVTLSCSPISGHRSVSWYQQTPGQGLQFLFEYFSETQRNKGNFPGRFSGRQFSNSRSEMNVSTLELGDSALYLCASSLASEGYEQYFGPGTRLTVT.

This clone was found a few times. The chain combines TRBV5-1 with TRBJ1-1, with D possibly being TRBD1 (6 bases). Germline CDR1 reads SGHRS; CDR2 reads YFSETQ. This CDR3 is 13 amino acids long. V lost 4 bases and J 4 bases, leaving 11 bases between the germline ends. The CDR3 DNA reads TGCGCCAGCAGCATCGGACAGCCCACTGAAGCTTTCTTT. Translation gives CASSIGQPTEAFF.

This chain joins TRBV18 and TRBJ2-1, with 11 bases identical to TRBD2. Germline CDR1 and CDR2: KGHSH and LQKENI. V was pared by 6 bases and J by 9 bases, with 10 bases of the junction left unmatched. There are 15 residues in the CDR3. The chain's CDR3 is CASSLLAGDLSEQFF. The DNA for the CDR3 is TGTGCCAGCTCCCTACTAGCGGGAGATTTAAGTGAGCAGTTCTTC.

V and J are TRBV6-5 and TRBJ2-1; possible D gene TRBD2, 6 bases. Per germline, CDR1 MNHEY and CDR2 SVGAGI. Trimming took 2 bases from V and 5 from J, leaving 16 bases between them. The CDR3 has 16 amino acids. The CDR3 DNA is TGTGCCAGCAGTTACCCTCCGGGAGAGCTTAACAATGAGCAGTTCTTC. Protein product: CASSYPPGELNNEQFF.

V is TRBV5-1 and J is TRBJ1-4, with D tentatively TRBD1 (5 bases). Per germline, CDR1 SGHRS and CDR2 YFSETQ. The CDR3 runs 15 residues. V was trimmed by 4 bases and J by 5 bases, leaving 15 bases between them. CDR3 protein: CASSPLGGGNEKLFF. In DNA, the CDR3 is TGCGCCAGCAGCCCCTTGGGGGGAGGGAATGAAAAACTGTTTTTT.

This clone was counted once. The chain recombines TRBV19 with TRBJ2-5; TRBD2 matches at 13 bases. Looked up from germline, CDR1 is LNHDA and CDR2 is SQIVND (reference sequence). The CDR3 length is 14 residues. V lost 6 bases to trimming and J lost 3 bases; unmatched junction nucleotides: 1. The CDR3 DNA sequence: TGTGCCAGTAGCACTAGCGGGGGGGAAGAGACCCAGTACTTC. Translation gives CASSTSGGEETQYF.

This clone was counted a few times. The chain uses TRBV14 and TRBJ1-1; D gene ambiguous. Trimming shortened V by 4 bases and J by 7 bases, and 22 bases separated the two germline ends. The CDR3 extends over 16 amino acids. Germline CDR1 reads SGHDN; CDR2 reads FVKESK. The chain's CDR3 is CASSRAGSRSLFEAFF. The CDR3 DNA reads as TGTGCCAGCAGCCGAGCCGGGTCGCGCAGTCTATTTGAAGCTTTCTTT.

This clone was seen once. The CDR3 DNA follows: TGTGCCAGCAGGGTACAGGGTGTAAAAGAGACCCAGTACTTC. It encodes CASRVQGVKETQYF. The rearrangement joins TRBV5-4 to TRBJ2-5, with D possibly being TRBD1 (6 bases). Germline values: CDR1 SGHNT, CDR2 YYREEE (reference sequence). CDR3 size: 14 residues. The V end lost 5 bases, the J end lost 3 bases, and 14 bases lay between the germline ends.

V is TRBV15 and J is TRBJ1-2; TRBD1 is a possible D gene (5 bases). CDR1 LNHNV and CDR2 YYDKDF come from the germline V gene (reference sequence). The CDR3 covers 12 residues. V was shortened by 3 bases and J by 5 bases, with 7 bases between the two germline ends. DNA of the CDR3: TGTGCCACCAGCAGCCAGGGATATGGCTACACCTTC. It translates to CATSSQGYGYTF.

The J gene is TRBJ2-7, the V gene TRBV5-1; a weak D match, TRBD2 (6 bases). There are 15 residues in the CDR3. Trimming cost V 8 bases and J 3 bases, with 21 bases left between them. Germline-derived CDR1 and CDR2 are SGHRS and YFSETQ. The CDR3 DNA sequence: TGCGCCAGTCCCCCTTTGGCGAGGGGAGGCTACGAGCAGTACGTC. It specifies CASPPLARGGYEQYV.

A word on this clone: Distinct nucleotide sequences in the sample also encode this CDR3. The J gene is TRBJ1-3, the V gene TRBV18; D may be TRBD1 (5 bases). V was trimmed by 0 bases and J by 2 bases, leaving 8 bases between them. Looked up from germline, CDR1 is KGHSH and CDR2 is LQKENI. This CDR3 has 15 amino acids. CDR3 amino acids: CASSPPGATGNTIYF. The DNA of the CDR3 is TGTGCCAGCTCACCACCTGGGGCGACTGGAAACACCATATATTTT.

The chain carries TRBV19 and TRBJ1-4, with D maybe TRBD1 (5 bases). Germline V lookup: CDR1 LNHDA, CDR2 SQIVND (reference sequence). V dropped 4 bases and J dropped 4 bases, with 16 bases sitting between them. CDR3 size: 16 residues. CDR3 sequence (DNA): TGTGCCAGTAGTACTTGGAGGGACCCTTATAATGAAAAACTGTTTTTT. As protein: CASSTWRDPYNEKLFF.

V is TRBV6-5 and J is TRBJ2-3, with a possible D match to TRBD1 (5 bases). The V end lost 6 bases, the J end lost 5 bases, and 6 bases lay between the germline ends. Germline V lookup: CDR1 MNHEY, CDR2 SVGAGI. CDR3 length: 11 residues. The CDR3 coding sequence is TGTGCCAGCAGACAGGTAGATACGCAGTATTTT. Translated, it gives CASRQVDTQYF.

This clone was counted a few times. Other DNA sequences in this sample translate to the same CDR3. J is TRBJ1-2 and V is TRBV28, with D possibly matching TRBD1 (6 bases). Germline V lookup: CDR1 MDHEN, CDR2 SYDVKM. The germline V and J ends were trimmed by 3 bases and 8 bases, with 10 bases remaining between them. The length of the CDR3 is 12 residues. The CDR3: CASSFRGHGYTF. The CDR3 coding sequence is TGTGCCAGCAGTTTCAGGGGTCACGGCTACACCTTC.

The rearrangement joins TRBV19 to TRBJ1-2; D is possibly TRBD1 (5 bases). Germline V gene lookup returns CDR1 LNHDA and CDR2 SQIVND (reference sequence). This CDR3 is built from 13 residues. Trimming removed 7 bases from V and 3 bases from J, with 12 bases in between. CDR3 in DNA: TGTGCCAGTACCCCAGGACAACACTATGGCTACACCTTC. Translating it yields CASTPGQHYGYTF.

V is TRBV4-1 and J is TRBJ1-1; TRBD1 matches at 8 bases. This CDR3 has 17 amino acids. After removal of 1 base from V and 4 bases from J, the junction contained 11 bases not matched to a gene. The germline V gene has CDR1 MGHRA and CDR2 YSYEKL. The CDR3 sequence is CASSQAGQGPVSTEAFF. The CDR3 bases are TGCGCCAGCAGCCAAGCAGGACAGGGCCCCGTGAGCACTGAAGCTTTCTTT.